This T cell receptor (beta chain) is drawn from a study of blood T cell repertoires in COVID-19. Study information: There were acute and convalescent COVID-19 samples, and they came from the United States, Italy and Spain. T cells, B-cell-depleted T cells, or PBMCs supplied cDNA or gDNA.

The CDR3 is 15 amino acids. The trim removed 2 bases at V and 9 bases at J, leaving 9 bases unmatched. Per the germline V gene, CDR1 is LNHDA and CDR2 is SQIVND (reference sequence). In the original processing: How many nucleated cells were present was estimated from reference gene primer amplification. Method: immunoSEQ multiplex PCR; TCRdb's copy keeps in-frame clones and lacks some. V and J calls and clone size are copied from that table; D and trimming were computed from the DNA. Of 20,000 to 30,000 clones in the sample, approximately 80% were seen once. This chain joins TRBV19 and TRBJ2-1, with 8 bases aligning to TRBD1. The sequence derives from a man older than 75 with active or convalescent COVID-19. The material sequenced was peripheral blood. The CDR3 sequence: CASSIMVTGASEQFF. CDR3 nucleotide sequence: TGTGCCAGTAGTATAATGGTGACAGGGGCATCTGAGCAGTTCTTC.